The 25 T cell receptor beta chains below all came from one sample that was sequenced in a study of T cells in Graves' hyperthyroidism and ophthalmopathy. Amplified TCR beta CDR3 regions came from RNA transcripts. The TCR CDR3 first-round RT-PCR relied on the HTBI primer set. TCRdb itself ran the multiplex PCR reads through MiXCR, one entry per CDR3 protein. The repertoire has 550,000 to 700,000 distinct CDR3 sequences, approximately 14% of them found once; the top ten carry about 3.9%. Sequencing was done on a sample of blood. These receptors all stem from a woman in her 40s with Graves' ophthalmopathy.

This clonotype was counted at least ten times. The rearrangement links TRBV11-2 to TRBJ2-2; 10 bases agree with TRBD1. This CDR3 has 16 amino acids. Trimming removed 5 bases from V and 2 bases from J; junction bases left unmatched: 5. Germline CDR1 SGHAT, CDR2 FQNNGV. The CDR3 nucleotides read TGTGCCAGCAGCGCACGACAGGGGGCAAACACCGGGGAGCTGTTTTTT. Protein: CASSARQGANTGELFF.

This clonotype was detected a few times. V usage is TRBV30 and J usage is TRBJ1-1, with 8 bases aligning to TRBD1. In germline, CDR1 is GTSNPN, CDR2 SVGIG (reference sequence). Trimming removed 2 bases from V and 5 bases from J; junction bases left unmatched: 4. This CDR3 has 13 amino acids. For the CDR3, the DNA is TGTGCCTGGAGTTTCACAGGGGGAACTGAAGCTTTCTTT. Its protein product is CAWSFTGGTEAFF.

The chain links TRBV6-1 to TRBJ2-5; 10 nucleotides match TRBD2. Per germline, CDR1 MNHNS and CDR2 SASEGT. CDR3 size: 16 residues. V shed 6 bases, J shed 1 base, and the junction held 8 bases outside the gene matches. This CDR3 reads CASSPGLAALQETQYF. The CDR3 nucleotides read TGTGCCAGCAGCCCCGGACTAGCGGCTCTCCAAGAGACCCAGTACTTC.

The chain couples TRBV2 to TRBJ2-7; D is unresolved. Germline values: CDR1 SNHLY, CDR2 FYNNEI. Between the trimmed V and J ends, which lost 8 bases and 4 bases, there was a span of 24 bases. This CDR3 region has 16 residues. CDR3 sequence reads: CASRKSRISQDYEQYF. CDR3 nucleotides: TGTGCCAGCCGGAAGAGTCGGATATCTCAGGATTACGAGCAGTACTTC.

This clonotype was recorded at least ten times. The rearrangement uses TRBV20-1 and TRBJ2-7; possibly TRBD1 or TRBD2 for D (6 bases each). CDR3 length: 19 residues. Trimming pared 3 bases from V and 0 bases from J, leaving 27 bases between. Germline CDR1 is DFQATT and CDR2 is SNEGSKA (reference sequence). CDR3: CSASGGGTSFPSLSYEQYF. CDR3 coding DNA: TGCAGTGCTAGTGGGGGCGGGACATCCTTTCCGTCCCTCTCCTACGAGCAGTACTTC.

The chain has TRBV12-5 and TRBJ2-1; 7 bases are a match to TRBD1. V shed 6 bases and J 12 bases; nucleotides not matched to a gene: 8. In germline, CDR1 is LGHNT, CDR2 FRNRAP. The CDR3 spans 12 residues. CDR3 region: CASGSQGVRQFF. In DNA, the CDR3 is TGTGCTAGTGGGTCCCAGGGGGTAAGGCAGTTCTTC.

At least ten counts were recorded for this clonotype. The gene calls are TRBV9 and TRBJ1-2; 7 nucleotides agree with TRBD1. The CDR3 runs to 13 residues. The germline V gene has CDR1 SGDLS and CDR2 YYNGEE. Losses at the gene ends were 4 bases for V and 6 bases for J; bases not matched to a gene: 6. The CDR3 is CASSPQGKHGYTF. As DNA, the CDR3 is TGTGCCAGCAGCCCACAGGGGAAGCATGGCTACACCTTC.

This clonotype has a count of ten or more. The V call is TRBV3-1, the J call TRBJ1-1, with unresolved D. Germline assignment: CDR1 LGHDT and CDR2 YNNKEL (reference sequence). The length of the CDR3 is 14 residues. Trimming pared 0 bases from V and 10 bases from J, leaving 15 bases between. In DNA form, the CDR3 reads TGTGCCAGCAGCCAAGATCTCGGCATGTCACGAGCTTTCTTT. Protein sequence: CASSQDLGMSRAFF. The entire variable domain, with the rest obtained from reference TRBV3-1 and TRBJ1-1, is as follows: DTAVSQTPKYLVTQMGNDKSIKCEQNLGHDTMYWYKQDSKKFLKIMFSYNNKELIINETVPNRFSPKSPDKAHLNLHINSLELGDSAVYFCASSQDLGMSRAFFGQGTRLTVV.

This clonotype has at least ten counts. The rearrangement joins TRBV20-1 to TRBJ2-7; 11 bases match TRBD2. V lost 0 bases and J lost 8; bases outside the gene matches: 9. The CDR3 sequence is 15 residues long. Germline V gene sequence: CDR1 DFQATT, CDR2 SNEGSKA (reference sequence). Here the CDR3 DNA reads TGCAGTGCTAGAGATAGCGGTAGCGGGAGGGAACAGCAGTACTTC. This sequence encodes CSARDSGSGREQQYF.

This clonotype came up many times. The rearrangement uses TRBV6-5 and TRBJ2-7, with D possibly TRBD2 on 7 matching bases. This CDR3 is 17 amino acids long. Germline CDR1 is MNHEY and CDR2 is SVGAGI. Trimming removed 2 bases at V and 4 bases at J, with 21 bases between. CDR3 in DNA: TGTGCCAGCAGTTACGGACGGACTAGGGGGTTCTCGTACGAGCAGTACTTC. It is translated as CASSYGRTRGFSYEQYF.

This clonotype was seen repeatedly, ten times or more. The chain is built from TRBV27 and TRBJ1-1; the match to TRBD1 covers 8 bases. The germline gives CDR1 MNHEY, CDR2 SMNVEV (reference sequence). This CDR3 comprises 16 residues. V shed 6 bases, J shed 1 base, and the junction held 10 bases outside the gene matches. CDR3 protein: CASSRISGTGNTEAFF. DNA of the CDR3: TGTGCCAGCAGCCGGATTTCTGGGACAGGGAACACTGAAGCTTTCTTT.

This clonotype has ten or more counts. The V call is TRBV29-1, the J call TRBJ1-1, with unresolved D. V dropped 5 bases and J dropped 6 bases, with 10 bases sitting between them. The CDR3 is made up of 11 amino acids. Germline loops: CDR1 SQVTM, CDR2 ANQGSEA. The chain's CDR3 is CSVPHGAEAFF. Here the CDR3 DNA reads TGCAGCGTTCCCCACGGAGCTGAAGCTTTCTTT.

This clonotype was seen at least ten times. The gene calls are TRBV30 and TRBJ2-7; D might be TRBD2 (6 bases). CDR1 is GTSNPN, CDR2 SVGIG, per germline (reference sequence). V shed 1 base and J shed 7 bases, with 8 bases lying between them. This CDR3 is 11 amino acids long. DNA of the CDR3: TGTGCCTGGAGTGAAGGAGGGGAGCAGTACTTC. Protein: CAWSEGGEQYF.

The chain combines TRBV12-3 or TRBV12-4 with TRBJ1-1; D possibly corresponds to TRBD1 (6 bases). Trimming took off 6 bases at V and 4 bases at J, with 18 bases between the two ends. This CDR3 has 15 amino acids. CDR3: CASSPLGIGGTEAFF. CDR3 bases: TGTGCCAGCAGCCCCCTAGGGATAGGGGGCACTGAAGCTTTCTTT.

This clonotype was detected many times. The chain joins TRBV27 to TRBJ2-7; the match to TRBD2 covers 13 bases. The CDR3 has 15 amino acids. Losses at the gene ends were 2 bases for V and 3 bases for J; bases not matched to a gene: 1. The V gene's germline CDR1 is MNHEY and CDR2 SMNVEV (reference sequence). This CDR3 reads CASSLTSGRVYEQYF. The CDR3 DNA follows: TGTGCCAGCAGTTTAACTAGCGGGAGGGTCTACGAGCAGTACTTC.

The V and J genes are TRBV6-1 and TRBJ2-4, with TRBD1 as a possible D gene (6 bases). This CDR3 is built from 17 residues. Germline CDR1 and CDR2: MNHNS and SASEGT. Trimming took 3 bases from V and 1 from J, leaving 16 bases between them. The CDR3 spells CASSDYGQGSAKNIQYF. As DNA, the CDR3 is TGTGCCAGCAGTGATTATGGGCAGGGGTCGGCCAAAAACATTCAGTACTTC.

This clonotype rates as medium-sized. The rearrangement links TRBV6-5 to TRBJ1-2; 8 positions match TRBD1. Germline V gene data show CDR1 as MNHEY and CDR2 as SVGAGI. This CDR3 has 15 residues. After removal of 6 bases from V and 5 bases from J, the junction contained 11 bases not matched to a gene. DNA of the CDR3: TGTGCCAGCAGCTTACCCCAGACAGGGGATTATGGCTACACCTTC. Translated, it gives CASSLPQTGDYGYTF.

This clonotype was observed a handful of times. This rearrangement joins TRBV20-1 to TRBJ2-7; D gene uncertain. Germline V gene data show CDR1 as DFQATT and CDR2 as SNEGSKA (reference sequence). The CDR3 contains 14 residues. V gave up 6 bases and J gave up 2 bases, with 17 bases separating them. CDR3 DNA: TGCAGTGCAGGACCCGGGCACCATACCTACGAGCAGTACTTC. Protein: CSAGPGHHTYEQYF.

The V and J genes are TRBV28 and TRBJ2-2, with D possibly TRBD1 on 6 matching bases. Per the germline V gene, CDR1 is MDHEN and CDR2 is SYDVKM. The CDR3 has 20 residues. V was pared by 3 bases and J by 0 bases, with 23 bases between. CDR3 protein: CASSFQGTLGAQTNTGELFF. CDR3 nucleotides: TGTGCCAGCAGTTTTCAAGGGACACTTGGGGCCCAAACGAACACCGGGGAGCTGTTTTTT. The full variable domain, completed using reference TRBV28 and TRBJ2-2, is DVKVTQSSRYLVKRTGEKVFLECVQDMDHENMFWYRQDPGLGLRLIYFSYDVKMKEKGDIPEGYSVSREKKERFSLILESASTNQTSMYLCASSFQGTLGAQTNTGELFFGEGSRLTVL.

This clonotype appeared many times. The rearrangement joins TRBV28 to TRBJ1-2; a weak D match, TRBD1 (6 bases). Trimming left V 4 bases short and J 8 bases short, with 17 bases between. CDR3 length equals 14 residues. CDR1 and CDR2 from the germline V gene are MDHEN and SYDVKM. This CDR3 is CASSSEAWGLGYTF. The CDR3 coding sequence is TGTGCCAGCAGTTCCGAGGCTTGGGGGCTCGGCTACACCTTC.

Ten or more counts support this clonotype. The CDR3 spells CASSLNSGYTGELFF. The CDR3, as DNA: TGTGCCAGCAGCTTAAATAGCGGATACACCGGGGAGCTGTTTTTT. This chain uses TRBV7-3 with TRBJ2-2, with a possible D match to TRBD2 (6 bases). The CDR3 extends over 15 amino acids. Germline values: CDR1 SGHTA, CDR2 FQGTGA. V was cut by 1 base and J by 3 bases, with 9 bases left in between.

This clonotype was counted between two and nine times. The chain is built from TRBV11-1 and TRBJ2-7, with TRBD1 matching over 7 bases. J gave up 3 bases and V 0 bases, and 11 bases lay outside the gene matches. Germline CDR1 SGHAT, CDR2 FQDESV (reference sequence). The CDR3 covers 17 residues. The CDR3 region is CASSLALLGQVFYEQYF. The CDR3 DNA reads as TGTGCCAGCAGCTTAGCCCTCCTCGGACAGGTATTCTACGAGCAGTACTTC.

This clonotype was found many times. The genes are TRBV6-1 and TRBJ2-7; D is uncertain. Germline-derived CDR1 and CDR2 are MNHNS and SASEGT. There are 13 residues in the CDR3. V dropped 0 bases and J dropped 6 bases, with 9 bases sitting between them. For the CDR3, the DNA is TGTGCCAGCAGTGAAGCTGGCGCCGGCGAGCAGTACTTC. Translation gives CASSEAGAGEQYF.

This clonotype was seen repeatedly, ten times or more. V is TRBV20-1 and J is TRBJ1-5; D is possibly TRBD1 (5 bases). The V and J ends lost 5 bases and 4 bases respectively, with 9 bases between them. Looked up from germline, CDR1 is DFQATT and CDR2 is SNEGSKA (reference sequence). The CDR3 is 12 amino acids. The CDR3 coding sequence is TGCAGTGCTGTTGGGGGGAATCAGCCCCAGCATTTT. Translating gives CSAVGGNQPQHF.

This clonotype was counted ten times or more. This rearrangement joins TRBV27 to TRBJ2-7; 7 nucleotides line up with TRBD1. The CDR3 consists of 14 residues. The germline V gene has CDR1 MNHEY and CDR2 SMNVEV (reference sequence). The junction had 9 bases not matched to a gene; V was cut back by 7 bases and J by 3 bases. The DNA for the CDR3 is TGTGCCAGCAAGGGGGCGGACAGAAACTACGAGCAGTACTTC. Its protein is CASKGADRNYEQYF.